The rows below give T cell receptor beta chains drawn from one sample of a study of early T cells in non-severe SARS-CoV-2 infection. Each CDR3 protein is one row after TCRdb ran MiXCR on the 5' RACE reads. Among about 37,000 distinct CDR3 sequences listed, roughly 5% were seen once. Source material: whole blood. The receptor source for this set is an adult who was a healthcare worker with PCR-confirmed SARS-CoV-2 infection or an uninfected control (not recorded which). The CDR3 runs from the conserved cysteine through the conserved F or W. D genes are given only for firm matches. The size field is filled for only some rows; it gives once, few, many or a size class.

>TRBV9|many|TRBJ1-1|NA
CASSTLTGGTEAFF
TGTGCCAGCAGCACCTTGACTGGGGGGACTGAAGCTTTCTTT
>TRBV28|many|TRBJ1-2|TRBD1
CASRYDRGGSGYTF
TGTGCCAGCAGATACGACAGGGGCGGGAGTGGCTACACCTTC
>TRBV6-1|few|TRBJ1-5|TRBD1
CASSGRTGEGNQPQHF
TGTGCCAGCAGTGGGAGAACAGGGGAAGGCAATCAGCCCCAGCATTTT
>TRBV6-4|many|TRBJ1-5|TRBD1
CASRPNAGTVNQPQHF
TGTGCCAGCCGACCCAACGCCGGGACAGTGAATCAGCCCCAGCATTTT
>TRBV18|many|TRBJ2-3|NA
CASSPRRVTATDTQYF
TGTGCCAGCTCACCGAGGAGGGTTACGGCCACAGATACGCAGTATTTT
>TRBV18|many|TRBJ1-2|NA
CASSPSAFGANYGYTF
TGTGCCAGCTCACCATCTGCGTTTGGAGCTAACTATGGCTACACCTTC
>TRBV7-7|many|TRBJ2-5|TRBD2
CASSPATGLEAETQYF
TGTGCTAGCAGCCCAGCCACTGGACTAGAGGCGGAGACCCAGTACTTC
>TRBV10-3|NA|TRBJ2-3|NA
CAISGGGAGGTQYF
TGTGCCATCAGTGGTGGGGGGGCCGGTGGTACGCAGTATTTT
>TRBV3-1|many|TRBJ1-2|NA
CASSPENSDLIYGYTF
TGTGCCAGCAGCCCGGAGAACAGCGACTTGATATATGGCTACACCTTC
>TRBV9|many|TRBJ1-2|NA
CASSKHSGVDYGYTF
TGTGCCAGCAGCAAACATTCTGGGGTCGACTATGGCTACACCTTC
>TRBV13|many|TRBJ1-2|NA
CASSLRLGGYGYTF
TGTGCCAGCAGCTTACGGCTGGGAGGGTATGGCTACACCTTC
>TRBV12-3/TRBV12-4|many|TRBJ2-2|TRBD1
CATRQGRLGELFF
TGTGCCACCAGACAGGGGCGACTCGGGGAGCTGTTTTTT
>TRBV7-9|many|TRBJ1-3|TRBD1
CASSLGTGPSSGNTIYF
TGTGCCAGCAGCTTAGGGACAGGCCCCTCATCTGGAAACACCATATATTTT
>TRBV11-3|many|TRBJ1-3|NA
CASSLDKGYSGNTIYF
TGTGCCAGCAGCTTAGATAAAGGCTACTCTGGAAACACCATATATTTT
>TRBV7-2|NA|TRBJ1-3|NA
CATETVYSGNTIYF
TGTGCCACCGAGACAGTATACTCTGGAAACACCATATATTTT
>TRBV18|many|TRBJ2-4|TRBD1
CASSPGQGVYF
TGTGCCAGCTCCCCGGGACAGGGGGTGTACTTC
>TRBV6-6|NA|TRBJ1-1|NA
CASSYLPQQNTEAFF
TGTGCCAGCAGTTACCTTCCTCAACAGAACACTGAAGCTTTCTTT
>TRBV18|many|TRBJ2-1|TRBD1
CASSPLGQGAYNEQFF
TGTGCCAGCTCACCATTGGGACAGGGGGCGTACAATGAGCAGTTCTTC
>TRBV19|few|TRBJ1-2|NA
CASSIPGTYGYTF
TGTGCCAGTAGTATCCCAGGGACCTATGGCTACACCTTC
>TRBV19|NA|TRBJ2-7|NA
CASSMAGSYEQYF
TGTGCCAGTAGTATGGCGGGATCCTACGAGCAGTACTTC
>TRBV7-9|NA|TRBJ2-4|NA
CASSSGGGFAKNIQYF
TGTGCCAGCAGCTCTGGAGGGGGGTTTGCCAAAAACATTCAGTACTTC
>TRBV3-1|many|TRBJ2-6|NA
CASSQRGSGANVLTF
TGTGCCAGCAGCCAACGGGGATCTGGGGCCAACGTCCTGACTTTC
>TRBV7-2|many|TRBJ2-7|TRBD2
CASSLQSGGSYEQYF
TGTGCCAGCAGCTTACAATCGGGGGGTTCCTACGAGCAGTACTTC
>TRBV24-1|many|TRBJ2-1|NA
CATSDLIRNNEQFF
TGTGCCACCAGTGATTTGATCCGAAACAATGAGCAGTTCTTC
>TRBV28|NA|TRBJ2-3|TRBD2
CATWWREGGDTQYF
TGTGCCACATGGTGGCGGGAGGGTGGTGATACGCAGTATTTT
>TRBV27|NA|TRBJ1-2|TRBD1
CASSDRGPLYYGYTF
TGTGCCAGCAGTGACAGGGGTCCCCTCTACTATGGCTACACCTTC
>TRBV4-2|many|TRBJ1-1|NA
CASSQVRTNTEAFF
TGTGCCAGCAGCCAAGTTAGGACTAACACTGAAGCTTTCTTT
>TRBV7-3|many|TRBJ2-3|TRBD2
CASSPRGADTQYF
TGTGCCAGCAGCCCGCGGGGGGCAGATACGCAGTATTTT
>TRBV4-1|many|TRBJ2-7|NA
CASSQDRGNYEQYF
TGCGCCAGCAGCCAAGATCGCGGGAACTACGAGCAGTACTTC
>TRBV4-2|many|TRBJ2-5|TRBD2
CASSRTGTSGTEGETQYF
TGTGCCAGCAGCCGGACCGGGACTAGCGGAACGGAGGGAGAGACCCAGTACTTC
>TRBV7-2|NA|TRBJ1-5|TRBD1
CASSLVQGAQPQHF
TGTGCCAGCAGCTTAGTACAGGGGGCTCAGCCCCAGCATTTT
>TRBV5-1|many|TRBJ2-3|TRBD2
CASSPSTSGMGDTQYF
TGCGCCAGCAGCCCCTCGACTAGCGGGATGGGGGATACGCAGTATTTT
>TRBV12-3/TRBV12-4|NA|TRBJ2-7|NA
CASSFSGISYEQYF
TGTGCCAGCAGTTTTTCCGGTATTTCCTACGAGCAGTACTTC
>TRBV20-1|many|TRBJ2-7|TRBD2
CSATTSGGSYEQYF
TGCAGTGCGACTACTAGCGGCGGCTCCTACGAGCAGTACTTC
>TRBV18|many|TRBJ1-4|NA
CASSPGQSGLGEKLFF
TGTGCCAGCTCACCCGGTCAGTCCGGGCTTGGTGAAAAACTGTTTTTT
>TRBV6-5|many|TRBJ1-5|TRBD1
CASSSGQGAKEPQHF
TGTGCCAGCAGTTCGGGACAGGGGGCTAAGGAGCCCCAGCATTTT
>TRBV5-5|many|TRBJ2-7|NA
CASSLGYGTGTYEQYF
TGTGCCAGCAGCTTGGGGTACGGAACAGGGACCTACGAGCAGTACTTC
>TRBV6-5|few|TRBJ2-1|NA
CASSYSGLSKQFF
TGTGCCAGCAGTTACTCGGGACTTTCTAAGCAGTTCTTC
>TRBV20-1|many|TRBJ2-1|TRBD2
CSALSGGANEQFF
TGCAGTGCTCTTAGCGGGGGGGCTAATGAGCAGTTCTTC
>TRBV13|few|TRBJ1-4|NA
CASSLLEKLFF
TGTGCCAGCAGCTTACTGGAAAAACTGTTTTTT
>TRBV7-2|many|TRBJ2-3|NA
CASSLEGVRTDTQYF
TGTGCCAGCAGCTTAGAGGGGGTTCGCACAGATACGCAGTATTTT
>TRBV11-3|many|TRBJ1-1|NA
CASSLESGRMNTEAFF
TGTGCCAGCAGCTTAGAGTCAGGGAGAATGAACACTGAAGCTTTCTTT
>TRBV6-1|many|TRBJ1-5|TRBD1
CASSGQGSNQPQHF
TGTGCCAGCAGTGGACAGGGGAGCAATCAGCCCCAGCATTTT
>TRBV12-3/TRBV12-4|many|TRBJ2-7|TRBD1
CASSPSRQGPSYYEQYF
TGTGCCAGCAGTCCCTCACGACAGGGGCCCTCATACTACGAGCAGTACTTC
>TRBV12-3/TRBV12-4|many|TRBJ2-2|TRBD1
CASSRDRVNTGELFF
TGTGCCAGCAGTCGGGACAGGGTGAACACCGGGGAGCTGTTTTTT